These T cell receptor beta chains were read from a single sample in a study of shared clonotypes between healthy human individuals. TCRdb's table, derived via immunoSEQ multiplex PCR, lists solely in-frame clones and lacks some. The data contain 110,000 or so clones, 55% to 80% of them singletons. The material sequenced was memory CD8+ T cells sorted from blood. The source is a woman younger than 45 in good health. CDR3s include the opening cysteine and the closing phenylalanine or tryptophan. The D gene is left open where the match is weak. Clone size is given for some rows only: seen once, a few or many times, or a class if the clone is expanded.

TRBV28	TRBJ1-2	TRBD1	.	TGTGCCAGCAGTTTACACGGGACAGCGGATGGCTACACCTTC	CASSLHGTADGYTF
TRBV25-1	TRBJ2-2	.	few	TGTGCCAGCAGTGGGGCCAGAGGAGGCGGGGAGCTGTTTTTT	CASSGARGGGELFF
TRBV7-2	TRBJ2-7	.	.	TGTGCCAGCAGCCCCTATCAGACGGGTGGGGGCGAGCAGTACTTC	CASSPYQTGGGEQYF
TRBV7-9	TRBJ2-7	.	.	TGTGCCAGCAGCTTACGAACAGGGAGCCACTACGAGCAGTACTTC	CASSLRTGSHYEQYF
TRBV4-2	TRBJ2-7	.	.	TGTGCCAGCAGCCAAGGCGGTTCCCGCTCCTACGAGCAGTACTTC	CASSQGGSRSYEQYF
TRBV4-1	TRBJ2-3	.	.	TGCGCCAGCAGCCAATGGCCAGATACGCAGTATTTT	CASSQWPDTQYF
TRBV10-3	TRBJ1-5	.	.	TGTGCCATCGGGTCAGGGGAGGCTCGGCCCCAGCATTTT	CAIGSGEARPQHF
TRBV11-2	TRBJ2-7	.	.	TGTGCCAGCAGCTTTCACAGGTACTACGAGCAGTACTTC	CASSFHRYYEQYF
TRBV5-8	TRBJ2-7	.	.	TGTGCCAGCAATCAACAGCTCTCCTACGAGCAGTACTTC	CASNQQLSYEQYF
TRBV6-4	TRBJ2-3	.	many	TGTGCCAGCAGTAGGACTAGCACAGATACGCAGTATTTT	CASSRTSTDTQYF
TRBV6-4	TRBJ2-5	.	.	TGTGCCAGCGCCGAGGAGGGATCCCAAGAGACCCAGTACTTC	CASAEEGSQETQYF
TRBV6-5	TRBJ2-7	TRBD2	.	TGTGCCAGCAGCCGGGGGGAGTCGGGTGTGAGCGAGCAGTACTTC	CASSRGESGVSEQYF
TRBV27	TRBJ2-5	.	few	TGTGCCAGCAGCCAAAGGGTGAGGGGGGAGACCCAGTACTTC	CASSQRVRGETQYF
TRBV6-4	TRBJ2-5	TRBD2	many	TGTGCCAGCAGTGCGACTAGCGGGAGTTCAGAGACCCAGTACTTC	CASSATSGSSETQYF
TRBV5-1	TRBJ2-7	.	once	TGCGCCAGCATGTTCCACGACACTTCCTACGAGCAGTACTTC	CASMFHDTSYEQYF
TRBV15	TRBJ1-1	.	.	TGTGCCACCAGCAGAGACCTGGAGGCATTCTTGAACACTGAAGCTTTCTTT	CATSRDLEAFLNTEAFF
TRBV6-1	TRBJ1-1	.	.	TGTGCCAGCAGTGAAAGAGTCCCCCTCGAAGCTTTCTTT	CASSERVPLEAFF
TRBV28	TRBJ1-4	TRBD1	.	TGTGCCAGCAGCAACCGGGACAGGGAGAATGAAAAACTGTTTTTT	CASSNRDRENEKLFF
TRBV2	TRBJ2-7	.	.	TGTGCCAGCCTCCCAGTCGTCGGCTACGAGCAGTACTTC	CASLPVVGYEQYF
TRBV9	TRBJ2-3	.	.	TGTGCCAGCAGCGTAGAATATGTTGGCAGGGCTACAGATACGCAGTATTTT	CASSVEYVGRATDTQYF
TRBV5-4	TRBJ2-7	TRBD1	.	TGCGCCAGCAGCCCGGGACAGGGAGAGGGTTACGAGCAGTACTTC	CASSPGQGEGYEQYF
TRBV5-6	TRBJ1-3	.	.	TGTGCCAGCAGCTTCTCCATCTCTGGAAACACCATATATTTT	CASSFSISGNTIYF
TRBV5-1	TRBJ1-1	TRBD1	.	TGCGCCAGCAGCTTTACAGGGGGCAGTGAAGCTTTCTTT	CASSFTGGSEAFF
TRBV15	TRBJ2-3	.	few	TGTGCCACCAGCTCGAGATTAGGGAGGCCGCAGTTCCGCACAGATACGCAGTATTTT	CATSSRLGRPQFRTDTQYF
TRBV7-2	TRBJ2-5	TRBD2	.	TGTGCCAGCAGAGACCAAATGGCGGGACTAACCCGGGAGACCCAGTACTTC	CASRDQMAGLTRETQYF
TRBV19	TRBJ2-7	.	.	TGTGCCACAGGACAGCCCGGTTCCTACGAGCAGTACTTC	CATGQPGSYEQYF
TRBV5-1	TRBJ2-4	.	.	TGCGCCACCTCCCCTGGGACCGCGGCCAACATTCAGTACTTC	CATSPGTAANIQYF
TRBV14	TRBJ2-1	TRBD1	.	TGTGCCAGCAGCCAGGGACAGGGTAATGAGCAGTTCTTC	CASSQGQGNEQFF
TRBV5-1	TRBJ2-7	.	.	TGCGCCAGCAGCTTGTGGGGCAGGGATTACGAGCAGTACTTC	CASSLWGRDYEQYF
TRBV4-1	TRBJ2-7	TRBD2	.	TGCGCCAGCAGCCAAGATTTTAGGACTAGCGCCTACGAGCAGTACTTC	CASSQDFRTSAYEQYF
TRBV6-5	TRBJ2-7	.	.	TGTGCCAGCAGTTACATGGAGGGTGTGGGCGAGCAGTACTTC	CASSYMEGVGEQYF
TRBV2	TRBJ2-5	TRBD2	once	TGTGCCAGCATAGGGATAGCGGGAGTTCGAGAGACCCAGTACTTC	CASIGIAGVRETQYF
TRBV6-5	TRBJ1-5	.	.	TGTGCCAGCAGCCCTCTTGAGGGTAGCAATCAGCCCCAGCATTTT	CASSPLEGSNQPQHF
TRBV5-1	TRBJ2-7	.	.	TGCGCCAGCAGCGGGGGGGCGTCAACCGACTCCTACGAGCAGTACTTC	CASSGGASTDSYEQYF
TRBV19	TRBJ1-5	.	.	TGTGCCAGTAGTATCTACTCCAGAAATCAGCCCCAGCATTTT	CASSIYSRNQPQHF
TRBV9	TRBJ2-1	.	.	TGTGCCAGCAGCGTACAGAGCGCTTTCTCCTACAATGAGCAGTTCTTC	CASSVQSAFSYNEQFF
TRBV11-2	TRBJ2-2	.	.	TGTGCCAGCAGCTTAGTAGTTCCCACCGGGGAGCTGTTTTTT	CASSLVVPTGELFF
TRBV25-1	TRBJ2-3	TRBD2	.	TGTGCCAGCAGACTAGCGGGAGGGCGAGATACGCAGTATTTT	CASRLAGGRDTQYF
TRBV6-1	TRBJ2-7	TRBD1	many	TGTGCCAGCAGTGAAGAGGGGACAGTCTACGAGCAGTACTTC	CASSEEGTVYEQYF
TRBV19	TRBJ2-1	TRBD2	.	TGTGCCAGTAGTATAGGTTCGAAATCGCGGGGCGGGAGCTCCTACAATGAGCAGTTCTTC	CASSIGSKSRGGSSYNEQFF
TRBV5-1	TRBJ2-3	.	once	TGCGCCAGCAGCTTCGAACTTCGCACAGATACGCAGTATTTT	CASSFELRTDTQYF
TRBV6-1	TRBJ2-7	.	.	TGTGCCAGCAGTGGACAGGTTCTCTACGAGCAGTACTTC	CASSGQVLYEQYF
TRBV28	TRBJ2-7	.	.	TGTGCCAGCAGTAGGGTCGGGGGCTCCTACGAGCAGTACTTC	CASSRVGGSYEQYF
TRBV5-1	TRBJ1-2	.	.	TGCGCCAGCAGCCCTACGGGGCCCCTCTATGGCTACACCTTC	CASSPTGPLYGYTF
TRBV7-2	TRBJ2-7	TRBD2	many	TGTGCCAGCAGCCCGGGACTAGCGGCGGTCGAGCAGTACTTC	CASSPGLAAVEQYF
TRBV19	TRBJ1-1	TRBD1	.	TGTGCCAGTAGTACCCGTATAGGACAGGGATCATACACTGAAGCTTTCTTT	CASSTRIGQGSYTEAFF
TRBV28	TRBJ2-7	TRBD1	.	TGTGCCAGCAGTTTACGGGACAGGGGTAAACATAAGCAGTACTTC	CASSLRDRGKHKQYF
TRBV27	TRBJ2-1	.	.	TGTGCCAGCAGTTTCTCCCTGGGCAACTACAATGAGCAGTTCTTC	CASSFSLGNYNEQFF
TRBV11-3	TRBJ2-2	TRBD2	.	TGTGCCAGCAGCCCCGGAGTAGCGGGAGTGCCCACCGGGGAGCTGTTTTTT	CASSPGVAGVPTGELFF
TRBV5-6	TRBJ2-5	.	.	TGTGCCAGCAGCTTGGTAGGGTCGTGGGAGACCCAGTACTTC	CASSLVGSWETQYF
TRBV2	TRBJ2-3	.	.	TGTGCCAGCAGCTCAGGGTGGGAGGCCCGGGGGGCCTACTACACAGATACGCAGTATTTT	CASSSGWEARGAYYTDTQYF
TRBV29-1	TRBJ1-1	.	.	TGCAGCGTTGACTCAGGGGCTGAAGCTTTCTTT	CSVDSGAEAFF
TRBV5-5	TRBJ1-2	TRBD1	.	TGTGCCATCCCTCACAACAGGGGGGGCTACACCTTC	CAIPHNRGGYTF
TRBV28	TRBJ2-7	.	.	TGTGCCAGCAGTGACAGGCTCTCCTACGAGCAGTACTTC	CASSDRLSYEQYF